The present TCR beta chain was sequenced within a study of cytomegalovirus exposure and HLA in healthy donors. In the PCR, 60 Vbeta and 13 Jbeta primers were used. Method: immunoSEQ multiplex PCR; TCRdb's copy keeps in-frame clones and lacks some. The sample has 85,000 to 100,000 clones; more than 75% are singletons. This clone has a handful of counts. Its antigen remains unidentified. The CDR3 has 15 amino acids. Trimming shortened V by 4 bases and J by 1 base, and 13 bases separated the two germline ends. Germline CDR1 reads SNHLY; CDR2 reads FYNNEI. The study, taken as a whole, reports: Among donors in an Asian-associated ancestry cluster, a later analysis reportedly found fewer N-insertions than the roughly 610-donor mean.

This sequence originates from a woman aged 60-75 years in good health and CMV-seronegative. The sample consisted of PBMCs. The V and J genes are TRBV2 and TRBJ1-1; D unresolved. This CDR3 is CASSVRSTANTEAFF. The DNA for the CDR3 is TGTGCCAGCAGTGTCCGAAGCACAGCGAACACTGAAGCTTTCTTT.